A selection of T cell receptor beta chains follows, all from one sample in a study of control samples from healthy donors and cancer patients. Method: immunoSEQ multiplex PCR; TCRdb's copy keeps in-frame clones and lacks some. Among tens of thousands of clones listed, around 90% were seen once. Material for sequencing was PBMCs. These receptor sequences come from a man younger than 45 with colorectal cancer. Each CDR3 is given with its conserved first and last residue. The D gene is left open where the match is weak. The listing skips clone size in some rows; elsewhere it reads once, few, many or a size class.

cdr3_length	clone_size	j_call	d_call	v_call	cdr3_aa	cdr3_nt
14	-	TRBJ2-2	-	TRBV4-2	CASSLGGRTGELFF	TGTGCCAGCAGCCTGGGGGGGCGTACCGGGGAGCTGTTTTTT
15	-	TRBJ1-4	TRBD1	TRBV6-5	CASSYLSQGDEKLFF	TGTGCCAGCAGTTACTTGTCGCAGGGGGATGAAAAACTGTTTTTT
17	-	TRBJ2-3	TRBD1	TRBV3-1/TRBV3-2	CASSFGGYRGVTDTQYF	TGTGCCAGCAGCTTCGGAGGATACAGGGGGGTCACAGATACGCAGTATTTT
12	-	TRBJ2-7	-	TRBV7-2	CASSPSGYEQYF	TGTGCCAGCAGTCCGTCGGGCTACGAGCAGTACTTC
15	-	TRBJ2-3	-	TRBV5-1	CASSLIMPGTDTQYF	TGCGCCAGCAGCTTGATTATGCCTGGCACAGATACGCAGTATTTT
14	-	TRBJ1-1	TRBD1	TRBV29-1	CSAPGQGASTEAFF	TGCAGCGCACCGGGACAGGGGGCAAGTACTGAAGCTTTCTTT
17	-	TRBJ2-4	-	TRBV19	CASTPVGGSGTKNIQYF	TGTGCCAGTACCCCGGTGGGGGGATCCGGAACCAAAAACATTCAGTACTTC
15	-	TRBJ1-5	-	TRBV4-1	CASSQDSQVGQPQHF	TGCGCCAGCAGCCAAGACTCGCAGGTCGGTCAGCCCCAGCATTTT
12	-	TRBJ2-1	-	TRBV7-9	CASSLGGGEQFF	TGTGCCAGCAGCTTAGGCGGCGGCGAGCAGTTCTTC
17	-	TRBJ1-2	TRBD1	TRBV5-6	CASSLVIGQGLEHGYTF	TGTGCCAGCAGCTTGGTAATAGGACAGGGACTTGAACATGGCTACACCTTC
14	-	TRBJ1-3	TRBD1	TRBV14	CASAPGGSGNTIYF	TGTGCCAGCGCACCAGGGGGTTCTGGAAACACCATATATTTT
18	-	TRBJ2-3	-	TRBV19	CASSQPSGGSNPTDTQYF	TGTGCCAGTAGTCAACCCTCCGGGGGCAGTAACCCCACAGATACGCAGTATTTT
13	-	TRBJ1-1	-	TRBV2	CASGAATNTEAFF	TGTGCCAGCGGGGCAGCTACGAACACTGAAGCTTTCTTT
15	-	TRBJ2-7	-	TRBV11-2	CASSSIRGMRYEQYF	TGTGCCAGCAGCTCAATAAGGGGTATGAGATACGAGCAGTACTTC
18	-	TRBJ2-2	TRBD2	TRBV6-1	CASSVAGGRGMNTGELFF	TGTGCCAGCAGTGTAGCGGGGGGGAGGGGAATGAACACCGGGGAGCTGTTTTTT
16	-	TRBJ1-6	TRBD1	TRBV7-2	CASSLARGAGGSPLHF	TGTGCCAGCAGCTTAGCTAGGGGGGCAGGGGGTTCACCCCTCCACTTT
13	-	TRBJ2-1	-	TRBV4-1	CASSPALRPRHFF	TGCGCCAGCAGCCCTGCCCTTAGGCCCCGCCACTTCTTC
13	-	TRBJ1-1	-	TRBV28	CASIGQPNTEAFF	TGTGCCAGCATCGGACAGCCGAACACTGAAGCTTTCTTT
14	-	TRBJ1-2	TRBD1	TRBV19	CASSMDRGFYGYTF	TGTGCCAGTAGTATGGACAGGGGATTCTATGGCTACACCTTC
14	once	TRBJ1-2	-	TRBV5-4	CASSLKRGDYGYTF	TGTGCCAGCAGCTTGAAAAGGGGTGACTATGGCTACACCTTC
14	-	TRBJ2-7	-	TRBV19	CASSIGGGAYEQYF	TGTGCCAGTAGTATCGGTGGCGGGGCCTACGAGCAGTACTTC
11	-	TRBJ1-1	-	TRBV30	CAWTRRDRAFF	TGTGCCTGGACTCGCCGGGATAGAGCTTTCTTT
19	-	TRBJ2-3	TRBD2	TRBV6-2/TRBV6-3	CASSNYGGLAGGHTDTQYF	TGTGCCAGCAGCAACTACGGGGGACTAGCGGGGGGCCACACAGATACGCAGTATTTT
14	-	TRBJ1-2	-	TRBV5-5	CASSFGLALWGYTF	TGTGCCAGCAGCTTCGGCCTGGCCTTGTGGGGCTACACCTTC
15	-	TRBJ2-5	TRBD1	TRBV7-8	CASSLEVQGAKTQYF	TGTGCCAGCAGCTTAGAGGTTCAGGGGGCAAAGACCCAGTACTTC
15	once	TRBJ2-3	-	TRBV7-2	CASSSIPSKRDTQYF	TGTGCCAGCAGCTCGATACCCTCTAAACGGGATACGCAGTATTTT
16	-	TRBJ2-5	-	TRBV7-2	CASSLARNWGQETQYF	TGTGCCAGCAGCTTAGCTAGGAATTGGGGCCAAGAGACCCAGTACTTC
14	-	TRBJ1-5	-	TRBV6-5	CASSLSSWGQPQHF	TGTGCCAGCAGTTTGTCGTCTTGGGGCCAGCCCCAGCATTTT
15	-	TRBJ1-5	-	TRBV24-1	CATSEGVNSNQPQHF	TGTGCCACCAGTGAGGGAGTGAATAGCAATCAGCCCCAGCATTTT
15	-	TRBJ2-1	-	TRBV6-2/TRBV6-3	CASSRAGKSFNEQFF	TGTGCCAGCAGCCGTGCAGGGAAAAGTTTCAATGAGCAGTTCTTC
14	-	TRBJ1-3	-	TRBV7-9	CASSLRQTGNTIYF	TGTGCCAGCAGCTTACGACAGACTGGAAACACCATATATTTT
18	-	TRBJ2-1	TRBD2	TRBV27	CASSLRTSGGWNHNEQFF	TGTGCCAGCAGTCTCCGGACTAGCGGGGGGTGGAACCACAATGAGCAGTTCTTC
15	-	TRBJ2-1	TRBD1	TRBV24-1	CATSPGTGGYNEQFF	TGTGCCACCTCCCCAGGGACAGGGGGCTACAATGAGCAGTTCTTC
16	-	TRBJ2-3	-	TRBV28	CASSSTSGASTDTQYF	TGTGCCAGCAGTTCAACGTCGGGGGCTAGCACAGATACGCAGTATTTT
16	-	TRBJ1-2	-	TRBV4-1	CASSQDFGGLNYGYTF	TGCGCCAGCAGCCAAGATTTTGGGGGGCTAAACTATGGCTACACCTTC
15	-	TRBJ2-2	-	TRBV27	CASSLSRGGTGELFF	TGTGCCAGCAGTTTATCGAGGGGGGGGACCGGGGAGCTGTTTTTT
16	-	TRBJ1-5	TRBD1	TRBV24-1	CATSDPTGGYNQPQHF	TGTGCCACCAGTGATCCGACAGGGGGTTACAATCAGCCCCAGCATTTT
13	once	TRBJ1-1	-	TRBV18	CASSPKADTEAFF	TGTGCCAGCTCACCAAAGGCAGACACTGAAGCTTTCTTT
15	-	TRBJ2-1	TRBD2	TRBV24-1	CATSGEGTTPYEQFF	TGTGCCACCAGTGGTGAGGGGACTACCCCCTATGAGCAGTTCTTC
16	-	TRBJ1-2	-	TRBV7-9	CASSSLGLGLFYGYTF	TGTGCCAGCAGCTCGCTGGGCCTGGGGTTATTCTATGGCTACACCTTC
16	-	TRBJ2-3	TRBD1	TRBV4-3	CASSQGGDRGTDTQYF	TGCGCCAGCAGCCAAGGTGGAGACAGGGGAACAGATACGCAGTATTTT
15	once	TRBJ2-7	TRBD1	TRBV7-9	CASSLWTGEAYEQYF	TGTGCCAGCAGCTTATGGACAGGGGAGGCCTACGAGCAGTACTTC
19	-	TRBJ1-1	-	TRBV12-2	CASRLCAGTGGASGTEAFF	TGTGCAAGTCGCTTATGTGCCGGGACAGGGGGTGCCTCGGGTACTGAAGCTTTCTTT
19	-	TRBJ1-4	-	TRBV7-8	CASSLAVRDTPVEGEKLFF	TGTGCCAGCAGCTTAGCGGTCCGGGACACCCCGGTAGAGGGTGAAAAACTGTTTTTT